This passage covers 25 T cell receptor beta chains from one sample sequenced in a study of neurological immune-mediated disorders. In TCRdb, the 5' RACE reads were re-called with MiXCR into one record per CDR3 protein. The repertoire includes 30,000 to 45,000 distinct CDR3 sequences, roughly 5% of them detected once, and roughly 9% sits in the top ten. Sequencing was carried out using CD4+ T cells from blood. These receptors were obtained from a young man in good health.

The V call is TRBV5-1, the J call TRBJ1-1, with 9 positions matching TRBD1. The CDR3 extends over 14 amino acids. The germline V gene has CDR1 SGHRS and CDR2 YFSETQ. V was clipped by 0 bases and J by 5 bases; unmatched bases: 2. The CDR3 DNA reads TGCGCCAGCAGCTTGGGGGACAGGGTTACTGAAGCTTTCTTT. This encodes CASSLGDRVTEAFF.

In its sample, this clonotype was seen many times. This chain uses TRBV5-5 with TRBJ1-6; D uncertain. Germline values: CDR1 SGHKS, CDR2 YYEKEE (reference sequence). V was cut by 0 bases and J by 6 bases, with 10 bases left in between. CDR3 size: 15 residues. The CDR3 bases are TGTGCCAGCAGCTTGGGGGTGTTGGGTAATTCACCCCTCCACTTT. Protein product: CASSLGVLGNSPLHF.

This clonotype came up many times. CDR3 protein: CASSYDPSYNEQFF. The CDR3 region has the DNA TGTGCCAGCAGTTACGACCCATCCTACAATGAGCAGTTCTTC. This chain joins TRBV6-2 or TRBV6-3 and TRBJ2-1; D gene uncertain. Germline CDR1 MNHEY, CDR2 SVGEGT. The ends were cut back, 2 bases at V and 1 base at J, with 6 bases in the middle. The CDR3 has 14 amino acids.

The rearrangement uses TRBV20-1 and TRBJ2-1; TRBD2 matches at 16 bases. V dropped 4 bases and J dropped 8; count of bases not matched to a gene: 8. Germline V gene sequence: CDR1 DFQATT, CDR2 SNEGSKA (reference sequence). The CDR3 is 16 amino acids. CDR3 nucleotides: TGCAGTGCTAAAGGGACTAGCGGGGGGGCCGTGGATGAGCAGTTCTTC. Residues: CSAKGTSGGAVDEQFF.

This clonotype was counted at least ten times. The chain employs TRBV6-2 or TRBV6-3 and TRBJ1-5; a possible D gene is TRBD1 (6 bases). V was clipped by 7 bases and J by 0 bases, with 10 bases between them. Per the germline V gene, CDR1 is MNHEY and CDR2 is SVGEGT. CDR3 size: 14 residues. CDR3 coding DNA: TGTGCCAGCACTTTAGGGGGTAGCAATCAGCCCCAGCATTTT. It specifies CASTLGGSNQPQHF.

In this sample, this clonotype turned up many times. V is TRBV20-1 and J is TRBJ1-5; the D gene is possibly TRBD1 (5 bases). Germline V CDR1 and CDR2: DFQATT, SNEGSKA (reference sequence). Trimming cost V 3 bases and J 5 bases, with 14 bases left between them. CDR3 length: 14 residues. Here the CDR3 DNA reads TGCAGTGCTAGCCCGGGACCTTGGGATCAGCCCCAGCATTTT. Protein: CSASPGPWDQPQHF.

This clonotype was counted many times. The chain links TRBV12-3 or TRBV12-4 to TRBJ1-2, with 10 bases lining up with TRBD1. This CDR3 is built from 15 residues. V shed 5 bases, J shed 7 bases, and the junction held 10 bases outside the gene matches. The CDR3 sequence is CASSPRTGGSSGYTF. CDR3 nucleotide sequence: TGTGCCAGCAGTCCGCGGACAGGGGGAAGTAGTGGCTACACCTTC.

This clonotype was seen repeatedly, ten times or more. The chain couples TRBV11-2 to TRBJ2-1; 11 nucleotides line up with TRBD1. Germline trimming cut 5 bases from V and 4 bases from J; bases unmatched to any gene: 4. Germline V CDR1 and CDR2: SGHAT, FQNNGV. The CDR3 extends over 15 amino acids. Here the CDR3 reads CASSPGQGAYNEQFF. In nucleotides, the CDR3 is TGTGCCAGCAGCCCCGGACAGGGGGCGTACAATGAGCAGTTCTTC.

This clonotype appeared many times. The CDR3 region is CSAPPTGGNEKLFF. CDR3 DNA: TGCAGTGCTCCCCCGACAGGGGGGAATGAAAAACTGTTTTTT. The chain links TRBV20-1 to TRBJ1-4, with 9 bases lining up with TRBD1. With V trimmed by 5 bases and J by 5 bases, 6 bases remained unmatched. Per germline, CDR1 DFQATT and CDR2 SNEGSKA (reference sequence). This CDR3 comprises 14 residues.

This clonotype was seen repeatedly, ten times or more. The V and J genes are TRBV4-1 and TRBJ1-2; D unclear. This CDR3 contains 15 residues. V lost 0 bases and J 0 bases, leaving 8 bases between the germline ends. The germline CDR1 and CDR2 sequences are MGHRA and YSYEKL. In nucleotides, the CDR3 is TGCGCCAGCAGCCAAGACGAGACACCTAACTATGGCTACACCTTC. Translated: CASSQDETPNYGYTF.

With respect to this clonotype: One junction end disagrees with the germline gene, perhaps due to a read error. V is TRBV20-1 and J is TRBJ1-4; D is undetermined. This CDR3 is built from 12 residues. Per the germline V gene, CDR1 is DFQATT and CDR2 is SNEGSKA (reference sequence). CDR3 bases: TGCAGTGCTAGTTTCTTGTCCGAAAAAATGTTTTTT. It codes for CSASFLSEKMFF.

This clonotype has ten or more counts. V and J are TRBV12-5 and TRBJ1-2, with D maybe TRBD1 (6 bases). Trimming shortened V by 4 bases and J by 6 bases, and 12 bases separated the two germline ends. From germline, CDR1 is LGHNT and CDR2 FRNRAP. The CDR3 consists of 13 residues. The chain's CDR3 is CASGSGVVDGYTF. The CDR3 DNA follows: TGTGCTAGTGGTTCAGGGGTAGTCGATGGCTACACCTTC.

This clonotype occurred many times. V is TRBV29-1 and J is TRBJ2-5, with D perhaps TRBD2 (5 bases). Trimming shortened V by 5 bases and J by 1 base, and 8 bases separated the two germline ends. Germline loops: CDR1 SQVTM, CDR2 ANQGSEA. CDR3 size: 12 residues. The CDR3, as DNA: TGCAGCGTTAAGGCGGGCCAAGAGACCCAGTACTTC. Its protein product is CSVKAGQETQYF.

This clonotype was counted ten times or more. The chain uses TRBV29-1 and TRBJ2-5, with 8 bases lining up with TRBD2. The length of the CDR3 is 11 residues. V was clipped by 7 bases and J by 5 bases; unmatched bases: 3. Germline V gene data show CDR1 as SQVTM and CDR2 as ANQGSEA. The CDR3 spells CSAGGGETQYF. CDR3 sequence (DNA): TGCAGCGCTGGCGGGGGGGAGACCCAGTACTTC.

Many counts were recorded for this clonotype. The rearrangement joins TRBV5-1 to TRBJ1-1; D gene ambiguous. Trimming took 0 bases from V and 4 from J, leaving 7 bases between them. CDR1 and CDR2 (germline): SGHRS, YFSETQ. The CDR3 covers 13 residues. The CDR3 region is CASSLEVSTEAFF. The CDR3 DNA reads TGCGCCAGCAGCTTGGAGGTCAGCACTGAAGCTTTCTTT.

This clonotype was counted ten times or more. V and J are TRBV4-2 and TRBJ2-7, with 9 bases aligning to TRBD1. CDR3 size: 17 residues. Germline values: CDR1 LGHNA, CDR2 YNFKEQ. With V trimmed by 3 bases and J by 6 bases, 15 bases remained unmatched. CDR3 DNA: TGTGCCAGCAGCCATTTTTCCGGGACAGGGCCTATTGCCGAGCAGTACTTC. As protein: CASSHFSGTGPIAEQYF.

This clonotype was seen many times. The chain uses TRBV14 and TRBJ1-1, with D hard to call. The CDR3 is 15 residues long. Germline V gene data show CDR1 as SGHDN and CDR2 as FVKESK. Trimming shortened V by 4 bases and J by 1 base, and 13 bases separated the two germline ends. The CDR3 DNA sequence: TGTGCCAGCAGCCGAATTGTTTCTTGGAACACTGAAGCTTTCTTT. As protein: CASSRIVSWNTEAFF.

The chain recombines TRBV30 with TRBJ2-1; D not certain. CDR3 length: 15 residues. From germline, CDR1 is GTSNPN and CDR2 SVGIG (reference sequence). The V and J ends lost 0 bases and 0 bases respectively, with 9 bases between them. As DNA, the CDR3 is TGTGCCTGGAGTGTCGACCCGAGCTCCTACAATGAGCAGTTCTTC. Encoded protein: CAWSVDPSSYNEQFF.

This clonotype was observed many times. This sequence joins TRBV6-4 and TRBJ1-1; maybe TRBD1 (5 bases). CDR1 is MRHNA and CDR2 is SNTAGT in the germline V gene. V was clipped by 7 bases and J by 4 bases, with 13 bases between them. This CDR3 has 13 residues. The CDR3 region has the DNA TGTGCCAGCACCGAACAGGTGGGCACTGAAGCTTTCTTT. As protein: CASTEQVGTEAFF.

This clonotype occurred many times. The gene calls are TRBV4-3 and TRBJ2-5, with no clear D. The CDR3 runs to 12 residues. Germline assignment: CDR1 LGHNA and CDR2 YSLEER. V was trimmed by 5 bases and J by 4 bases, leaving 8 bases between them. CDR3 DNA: TGCGCCAGCAGCTTTCAAAGAGAGACCCAGTACTTC. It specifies CASSFQRETQYF.

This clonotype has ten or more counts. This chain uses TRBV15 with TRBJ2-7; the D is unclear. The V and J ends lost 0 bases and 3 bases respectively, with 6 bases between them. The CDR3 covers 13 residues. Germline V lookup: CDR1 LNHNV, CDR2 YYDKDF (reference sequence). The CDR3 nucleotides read TGTGCCACCAGCAGAGAAATGATCTACGAGCAGTACTTC. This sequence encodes CATSREMIYEQYF.

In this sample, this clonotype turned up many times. The CDR3: CSGGQGHGYTF. CDR3 bases: TGCAGCGGCGGACAAGGGCATGGCTACACCTTC. The rearrangement joins TRBV29-1 to TRBJ1-2, with D maybe TRBD1 (5 bases). The V end was cut by 7 bases, the J end by 6 bases, with 12 bases between. Germline V gene sequence: CDR1 SQVTM, CDR2 ANQGSEA. There are 11 residues in the CDR3.

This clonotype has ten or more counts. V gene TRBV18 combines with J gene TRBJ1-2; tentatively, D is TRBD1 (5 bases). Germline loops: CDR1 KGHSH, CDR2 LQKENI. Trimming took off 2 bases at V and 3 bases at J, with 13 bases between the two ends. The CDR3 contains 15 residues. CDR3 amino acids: CASSPESQGDYGYTF. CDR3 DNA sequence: TGTGCCAGCTCACCAGAATCGCAGGGTGACTATGGCTACACCTTC.

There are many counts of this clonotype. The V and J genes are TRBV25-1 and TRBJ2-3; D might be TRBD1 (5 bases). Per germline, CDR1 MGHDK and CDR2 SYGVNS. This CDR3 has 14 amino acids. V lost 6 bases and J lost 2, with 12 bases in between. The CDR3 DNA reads TGTGCCAGCAGCAGGCTGGGGCCCACAGATACGCAGTATTTT. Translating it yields CASSRLGPTDTQYF.

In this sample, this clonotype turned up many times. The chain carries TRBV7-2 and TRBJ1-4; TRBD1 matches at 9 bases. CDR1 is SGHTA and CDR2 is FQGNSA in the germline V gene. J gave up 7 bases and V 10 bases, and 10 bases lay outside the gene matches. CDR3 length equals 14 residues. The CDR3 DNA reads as TGTGCCACAGCCCAGGACAGGGGCATTGAAAAACTGTTTTTT. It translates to CATAQDRGIEKLFF.